This TCR beta chain was identified during a study of neurological immune-mediated disorders. The V end was cut by 4 bases, the J end by 0 bases, with 8 bases between. Germline loops: CDR1 MNHNY, CDR2 SVGAGI (reference sequence). The CDR3 spans 14 residues. This clonotype has at least ten counts. The authors made cDNA by 5'RACE with 10-nucleotide random UMIs. Each sequencing run yielded over 160 million TCR-beta sequences from 15-18 subjects. TCRdb re-called the 5' RACE reads with MiXCR, one entry per CDR3 protein. The data contain about 37,000 distinct CDR3 sequences, around 10% of them singletons. V usage is TRBV6-6 and J usage is TRBJ2-3, with D hard to call. The TCR was taken from a woman under 40 with HTLV-1-associated myelopathy (HAM/TSP). Material for sequencing was CD4+ T cells from blood. The CDR3 DNA follows: TGTGCCAGCAGTTCAATAGGAAGCACAGATACGCAGTATTTT. It translates to CASSSIGSTDTQYF.